A selection of T cell receptor beta chains follows, all from one sample in a study of OX40 agonist ivuxolimab in advanced cancers. TCRdb's table, derived via immunoSEQ multiplex PCR, lists solely in-frame clones and lacks some. Of some 100,000 clones in the sample, less than 90% were seen once. This specimen consisted of CD4+ or CD8+ T cells sorted from blood, obtained in a trial of the OX40 agonist ivuxolimab. The receptor source for this set is an adult with an advanced solid tumor such as melanoma, head and neck, liver or kidney cancer. CDR3s include the opening cysteine and the closing phenylalanine or tryptophan. The order of the fields is J gene, clone size, D gene, V gene, CDR3 protein, CDR3 DNA. A D gene is named only where the DNA matches it firmly. Clone size, where shown, is once, few, many, or a class for clones that have expanded.

>TRBJ2-7|.|.|TRBV28
CASTTLLEDEQYF
TGTGCCAGCACAACCCTCCTCGAGGACGAGCAGTACTTC
>TRBJ2-1|.|.|TRBV29-1
CSTEGQGPNEQFF
TGCAGCACTGAGGGCCAAGGCCCCAATGAGCAGTTCTTC
>TRBJ2-3|.|.|TRBV11-1
CASSLGASDTQYF
TGTGCCAGCAGCTTAGGGGCTTCAGATACGCAGTATTTT
>TRBJ1-1|.|.|TRBV5-1
CASSARGLGNTEAFF
TGCGCCAGCAGCGCCAGGGGCTTAGGGAACACTGAAGCTTTCTTT
>TRBJ1-6|.|.|TRBV6-5
CASSLDGRSNSPLHF
TGTGCCAGCAGTTTGGACGGCCGTAGTAATTCACCCCTCCACTTT
>TRBJ1-2|.|.|TRBV18
CASSRTEGANYGYTF
TGTGCCAGCTCACGGACAGAGGGAGCTAACTATGGCTACACCTTC
>TRBJ1-4|.|.|TRBV7-2
CASSLSRAGANEKLFF
TGTGCCAGCAGCTTAAGCCGGGCAGGGGCTAATGAAAAACTGTTTTTT
>TRBJ2-1|few|.|TRBV6-5
CASNPESSYNEQFF
TGTGCCAGCAACCCAGAAAGCTCCTACAATGAGCAGTTCTTC
>TRBJ1-6|.|.|TRBV6-5
CASSYRTANSPLHF
TGTGCCAGCAGTTACCGGACAGCAAATTCACCCCTCCACTTT
>TRBJ2-3|.|.|TRBV4-3
CASSQNPRTDTQYF
TGCGCCAGCAGCCAAAACCCTAGAACAGATACGCAGTATTTT
>TRBJ2-5|once|.|TRBV18
CASSPKETQYF
TGTGCCAGCTCACCAAAAGAGACCCAGTACTTC
>TRBJ1-3|.|.|TRBV10-3
CAISGGRGILAGNTIYF
TGTGCCATCAGTGGAGGAAGGGGGATACTAGCCGGAAACACCATATATTTT
>TRBJ1-2|.|TRBD1|TRBV6-5
CASSLTGVNGYGYTF
TGTGCCAGCAGCTTAACAGGGGTGAACGGCTATGGCTACACCTTC
>TRBJ1-6|.|.|TRBV6-1
CASSEIEGRNSPLHF
TGTGCCAGCAGTGAAATCGAGGGGAGGAATTCACCCCTCCACTTT
>TRBJ1-3|.|.|TRBV2
CASRASSGNTIYF
TGTGCCAGCAGGGCAAGCTCTGGAAACACCATATATTTT
>TRBJ2-3|.|.|TRBV27
CASSLRLNTDTQYF
TGTGCCAGCAGTTTAAGGCTGAACACAGATACGCAGTATTTT
>TRBJ2-1|.|.|TRBV11-3
CASSPSYGAYNEQFF
TGTGCCAGCAGCCCCTCTTACGGGGCCTACAATGAGCAGTTCTTC
>TRBJ1-1|.|.|TRBV6-6
CASSYSNFEAFF
TGTGCCAGCAGTTACTCGAACTTTGAAGCTTTCTTT
>TRBJ2-3|.|TRBD1|TRBV18
CASSLRTGSRTDTQYF
TGTGCCAGCTCACTAAGGACAGGGTCTCGCACAGATACGCAGTATTTT
>TRBJ2-5|.|.|TRBV7-9
CASSLEGSSGTQYF
TGTGCCAGCAGCCTAGAAGGCTCATCGGGGACCCAGTACTTC
>TRBJ1-1|.|TRBD1|TRBV7-8
CASSRDRGGTEAFF
TGTGCCAGCAGCCGCGACAGGGGGGGCACTGAAGCTTTCTTT
>TRBJ2-5|.|TRBD2|TRBV19
CASTPRAGGWETQYF
TGTGCCAGTACCCCCCGAGCGGGAGGGTGGGAGACCCAGTACTTC
>TRBJ1-5|.|.|TRBV19
CASRGTGTQNQPQHF
TGTGCCAGTAGGGGTACCGGGACCCAGAATCAGCCCCAGCATTTT
>TRBJ1-1|once|.|TRBV5-1
CASSLGGLTAFSQGNTEAFF
TGCGCCAGCAGCTTGGGAGGATTAACAGCCTTTTCCCAGGGGAACACTGAAGCTTTCTTT
>TRBJ2-7|.|.|TRBV2
CASRQEAGVFSEQYF
TGTGCCAGTAGACAGGAGGCGGGGGTCTTCTCTGAGCAGTACTTC
>TRBJ1-6|.|.|TRBV7-2
CASSLVGVGSPLHF
TGTGCCAGCAGCTTAGTCGGGGTAGGCTCACCCCTCCACTTT
>TRBJ2-5|.|.|TRBV5-5
CASSRLETQYF
TGTGCCAGCAGCCGATTGGAGACCCAGTACTTC
>TRBJ1-5|.|.|TRBV7-9
CASSPGGNQPQHF
TGTGCCAGCAGCCCGGGAGGAAATCAGCCCCAGCATTTT
>TRBJ2-2|.|.|TRBV7-2
CASSRNGASRTGELFF
TGTGCCAGCAGCAGAAACGGAGCGTCCCGGACCGGGGAGCTGTTTTTT
>TRBJ2-4|.|TRBD1|TRBV7-9
CASSFTPGTGVKNIQYF
TGTGCCAGCAGCTTCACCCCCGGGACAGGGGTTAAAAACATTCAGTACTTC
>TRBJ2-5|.|.|TRBV5-1
CASSSYRKETQYF
TGCGCCAGCAGCTCGTACAGAAAAGAGACCCAGTACTTC
>TRBJ2-3|.|.|TRBV7-9
CASSLKKAAASTDTQYF
TGTGCCAGCAGCTTAAAAAAGGCGGCTGCTAGCACAGATACGCAGTATTTT